A single sample gave rise to the 23 T cell receptor beta chains below, sequenced in a study of blood T cell repertoires in COVID-19. Profiling relied on immunoSEQ multiplex PCR, and the TCRdb table lists in-frame clones only, not all of them. The profile shows 100,000 to 150,000 clones, 83% of them singletons. Material: peripheral blood. The receptor source for this set is a man aged 80 or over with active or convalescent COVID-19.

V is TRBV7-2 and J is TRBJ2-5; 16 nucleotides align to TRBD2. V gave up 5 bases and J gave up 2 bases; unmatched junction bases: 8. The CDR3 consists of 18 residues. CDR1 and CDR2 (germline): SGHTA, FQGNSA. CDR3 protein: CASSTGTSGGAVQETQYF. DNA for the CDR3: TGTGCCAGCAGCACAGGGACTAGCGGGGGGGCCGTGCAAGAGACCCAGTACTTC.

This clone was seen only once. V and J are TRBV5-5 and TRBJ1-1; possible D gene TRBD1, 5 bases. The CDR3 has 14 amino acids. Germline V gives CDR1 SGHKS, CDR2 YYEKEE (reference sequence). With 4 bases removed from V and 0 bases from J, the gap between germline ends came to 10 bases. CDR3 nucleotides: TGTGCCAGCAGCGATAACAGGCTGAACACTGAAGCTTTCTTT. This encodes CASSDNRLNTEAFF.

This chain links TRBV14 with TRBJ2-2; 12 bases match TRBD2. The J segment lost 7 bases and the V segment lost 5 bases, leaving 2 bases of the junction unmatched. Per germline, CDR1 SGHDN and CDR2 FVKESK. This CDR3 is 14 amino acids long. The CDR3 bases are TGTGCCAGCAGCAGGACTAGCGGGGTCGGGGAGCTGTTTTTT. Translating gives CASSRTSGVGELFF.

The V and J genes are TRBV11-1 and TRBJ2-5; TRBD1 matches at 7 bases. Germline-derived CDR1 and CDR2 are SGHAT and FQDESV (reference sequence). Trimming took 1 base from V and 5 from J; bases not matched to a gene: 4. The length of the CDR3 is 14 residues. This CDR3 is CASSLVGGKETQYF. CDR3 DNA sequence: TGTGCCAGCAGCTTAGTAGGGGGCAAGGAGACCCAGTACTTC.

The chain couples TRBV20-1 to TRBJ1-2; TRBD1 agrees at 10 bases. In germline, CDR1 is DFQATT, CDR2 SNEGSKA (reference sequence). The CDR3 is 13 residues long. Trimming at V came to 3 bases and at J to 7 bases, leaving 5 bases not matched to a gene. The CDR3 nucleotides are TGCAGTGCTAGTCCCGGGACAGGGGTTGGCTACACCTTC. Translated: CSASPGTGVGYTF.

CDR3 residues: CASNRVIVSNQPQHF. DNA for the CDR3: TGTGCCAGCAACCGGGTAATTGTTAGCAATCAGCCCCAGCATTTT. V usage is TRBV21-1 and J usage is TRBJ1-5. TRBV21-1 is assigned pseudogene status. The CDR3 consists of 15 residues.

The rearrangement joins TRBV28 to TRBJ1-4, with D maybe TRBD1 (6 bases). Germline CDR1 and CDR2: MDHEN and SYDVKM. The CDR3 sequence is 14 residues long. V lost 5 bases and J 11 bases, leaving 18 bases between the germline ends. The CDR3 spells CASSPPGVIGKLFF. The CDR3 nucleotides read TGTGCCAGCAGTCCGCCAGGGGTAATTGGGAAACTGTTTTTT.

This clone was seen a few times. The chain employs TRBV28 and TRBJ1-2; perhaps TRBD1 as D (5 bases). Per the germline V gene, CDR1 is MDHEN and CDR2 is SYDVKM. The length of the CDR3 is 12 residues. Trimming removed 6 bases from V and 6 bases from J, with 11 bases in between. The CDR3 region has the DNA TGTGCCAGCAGCGGACACCTCGATGGCTACACCTTC. This sequence encodes CASSGHLDGYTF.

V and J are TRBV15 and TRBJ1-2; 8 nucleotides agree with TRBD1. The CDR3 consists of 17 residues. Germline lookup yields CDR1 LNHNV and CDR2 YYDKDF (reference sequence). After removal of 0 bases from V and 1 base from J, the junction contained 7 bases not matched to a gene. The CDR3 protein is CATSRDKTGAVNYGYTF. The DNA for the CDR3 is TGTGCCACCAGCAGAGATAAGACAGGGGCCGTTAACTATGGCTACACCTTC.

The V call is TRBV7-3, the J call TRBJ1-6; D is uncertain. CDR3 size: 13 residues. Between the trimmed V and J ends, which lost 0 bases and 7 bases, there was a span of 4 bases. The germline V gene has CDR1 SGHTA and CDR2 FQGTGA. The CDR3 is CASSLTENSPLHF. In DNA form, the CDR3 reads TGTGCCAGCAGCTTAACAGAGAATTCACCCCTCCACTTT.

Ten or more counts support this clone. The chain is built from TRBV11-2 and TRBJ1-4; D uncertain. Germline values: CDR1 SGHAT, CDR2 FQNNGV. With 5 bases removed from V and 8 bases from J, the gap between germline ends came to 18 bases. The CDR3 runs 15 residues. The CDR3 sequence is CASSPLGGYGEKLFF. The CDR3, as DNA: TGTGCCAGCAGCCCACTGGGCGGGTATGGCGAAAAACTGTTTTTT.

The chain combines TRBV6-4 with TRBJ1-1, with 8 nucleotides matching TRBD1. CDR3 length equals 15 residues. Germline CDR1 reads MRHNA; CDR2 reads SNTAGT. V lost 6 bases, J lost 1 base, and 7 bases stayed unmatched. The CDR3 loop reads CASRAQTGGNTEAFF. In nucleotides, the CDR3 is TGTGCCAGCAGGGCACAAACAGGGGGGAACACTGAAGCTTTCTTT.

J is TRBJ2-7 and V is TRBV6-4; 9 bases line up with TRBD2. The V segment lost 5 bases and the J segment 5 bases; nucleotides outside the gene matches: 4. In germline, CDR1 is MRHNA, CDR2 SNTAGT. The CDR3 is 13 amino acids. CDR3 protein: CASSKGLAHEQYF. In DNA, the CDR3 is TGTGCCAGCAGTAAGGGACTAGCCCACGAGCAGTACTTC.

The genes are TRBV18 and TRBJ1-4; D remains unclear. The germline gives CDR1 KGHSH, CDR2 LQKENI. Trimming stripped 2 bases from V and 8 bases from J, with 9 bases between. This CDR3 has 13 residues. CDR3 region: CASSPGAFEKLFF. CDR3 in DNA: TGTGCCAGCTCACCAGGTGCGTTCGAAAAACTGTTTTTT.

The rearrangement links TRBV6-5 to TRBJ1-4; D remains ambiguous. Per germline, CDR1 MNHEY and CDR2 SVGAGI. V was pared by 10 bases and J by 5 bases, with 17 bases between. This CDR3 spans 14 amino acids. CDR3: CATKTSTVNEKLFF. CDR3 in DNA: TGTGCCACCAAAACGTCCACGGTCAATGAAAAACTGTTTTTT.

CDR3 nucleotide sequence: TGTGCCATCAGTGCCGGGACAGGGGCCGCCTACGAGCAGTACTTC. It translates to CAISAGTGAAYEQYF. The rearrangement joins TRBV10-3 to TRBJ2-7; 10 nucleotides align to TRBD1. The V gene's germline CDR1 is ENHRY and CDR2 SYGVKD. The trim removed 4 bases at V and 2 bases at J, leaving 5 bases unmatched. This CDR3 contains 15 residues.

This chain connects TRBV6-1 to TRBJ2-5, with TRBD2 identical over 7 bases. Germline-derived CDR1 and CDR2 are MNHNS and SASEGT. The CDR3 is made up of 15 amino acids. V gave up 1 base and J gave up 5 bases; unmatched junction bases: 7. The CDR3 protein is CASSEVGGGFETQYF. DNA of the CDR3: TGTGCCAGCAGTGAAGTTGGCGGGGGATTTGAGACCCAGTACTTC.

V usage is TRBV6-1 and J usage is TRBJ1-1, with TRBD1 matching over 7 bases. Germline CDR1 and CDR2: MNHNS and SASEGT. The CDR3 length is 15 residues. V trimming: 3 bases; J trimming: 6 bases; junction bases outside the gene matches: 10. CDR3 amino acids: CASSETGTVGSEAFF. The DNA for the CDR3 is TGTGCCAGCAGTGAGACCGGGACAGTAGGCTCTGAAGCTTTCTTT.

A single count supports this clone. The chain uses TRBV5-3 and TRBJ1-4; D remains ambiguous. TRBV5-3 is noted as an ORF with a role that remains uncertain. V was pared by 0 bases and J by 0 bases, with 15 bases between. The CDR3 runs 18 residues. The CDR3 protein is CARSLDRVAYATNEKLFF. In DNA form, the CDR3 reads TGTGCCAGAAGCTTGGATAGGGTAGCGTATGCAACTAATGAAAAACTGTTTTTT.

The chain employs TRBV4-1 and TRBJ2-5, with 7 bases that match TRBD1. CDR1 MGHRA and CDR2 YSYEKL come from the germline V gene. The V and J ends lost 2 bases and 4 bases, in that order; junction bases with no gene match: 10. This CDR3 region has 16 residues. CDR3 residues: CASSQPTPTGTETQYF. The CDR3 nucleotides read TGCGCCAGCAGCCAACCCACCCCGACAGGGACAGAGACCCAGTACTTC.

The chain is built from TRBV5-4 and TRBJ2-7; TRBD1 agrees at 7 bases. CDR1 SGHNT and CDR2 YYREEE come from the germline V gene (reference sequence). The J segment lost 2 bases and the V segment lost 2 bases, leaving 7 bases of the junction unmatched. This CDR3 spans 15 amino acids. The CDR3 loop reads CASSLDGTVTYEQYF. The CDR3 DNA follows: TGTGCCAGCAGCTTAGATGGGACAGTAACCTACGAGCAGTACTTC. The variable domain in full, with the rest retrieved from reference TRBV5-4 and TRBJ2-7, is ETGVTQSPTHLIKTRGQQVTLRCSSQSGHNTVSWYQQALGQGPQFIFQYYREEENGRGNFPPRFSGLQFPNYSSELNVNALELDDSALYLCASSLDGTVTYEQYFGPGTRLTVT.

The gene calls are TRBV7-9 and TRBJ2-7; 11 bases are a match to TRBD1. The CDR3 has 16 residues. J was trimmed by 6 bases and V by 4 bases; bases with no gene match: 11. Germline V CDR1 and CDR2: SEHNR, FQNEAQ (reference sequence). As DNA, the CDR3 is TGTGCCAGCAGCTCAACACAAGCCGGGACAGGGGGCGAGCAGTACTTC. This sequence encodes CASSSTQAGTGGEQYF. The variable domain in full, completed from reference TRBV7-9 and TRBJ2-7, reads DTGVSQNPRHKITKRGQNVTFRCDPISEHNRLYWYRQTLGQGPEFLTYFQNEAQLEKSRLLSDRFSAERPKGSFSTLEIQRTEQGDSAMYLCASSSTQAGTGGEQYFGPGTRLTVT.

This chain links TRBV27 with TRBJ1-1; TRBD1 aligns across 8 bases. The CDR3 has 14 amino acids. V gave up 4 bases and J gave up 3 bases; unmatched junction bases: 4. In germline, CDR1 is MNHEY, CDR2 SMNVEV (reference sequence). In nucleotides, the CDR3 is TGTGCCAGCAGTTCAGGGGGCTGGGACACTGAAGCTTTCTTT. This gives the protein CASSSGGWDTEAFF.